This is a list of T cell receptor beta chains from one sample in a study of T cells in Graves' hyperthyroidism and ophthalmopathy. MiXCR, applied by TCRdb to the multiplex PCR reads, yields one record per CDR3 protein. Seen here are fewer than 900,000 distinct CDR3 sequences, under 20% observed once, and the top ten hold 16%. The sequencing sample was made of blood. The receptors stem from a woman in her forties or fifties with Graves' hyperthyroidism that later progressed to Graves' ophthalmopathy. Both conserved end residues are part of each CDR3. D genes are given only for firm matches. Rows may omit the clone size; those that give it use once, few, many or a size class.

v_gene,d_gene,abundance,len,j_gene,CDR3aa,CDR3nt
TRBV3-1,NA,many,14,TRBJ1-6,CASSQDPSGSPLHF,TGTGCCAGCAGCCAAGATCCCTCGGGTTCACCCCTCCACTTT
TRBV12-3/TRBV12-4,NA,NA,14,TRBJ2-7,CASSPGTGTCEQYF,TGTGCCAGCAGCCCTGGGACCGGCACCTGCGAGCAGTACTTC
TRBV5-1,NA,many,14,TRBJ1-4,CASSLKGTNEKLFF,TGCGCCAGCAGCTTGAAGGGCACTAATGAAAAACTGTTTTTT
TRBV19,TRBD1,once,16,TRBJ2-2,CASTSRGHLAPGELFF,TGTGCCAGCACCTCCAGGGGGCACTTAGCCCCGGGGGAGCTGTTTTTT
TRBV7-9,TRBD1,many,15,TRBJ1-4,CASSSSRGPGEKLFF,TGTGCCAGCAGCTCCTCCAGGGGGCCGGGGGAAAAACTGTTTTTT
TRBV7-2,TRBD1,many,14,TRBJ2-4,CASSPSGQNNIQYF,TGTGCCAGCAGCCCCTCGGGACAGAACAACATTCAGTACTTC
TRBV30,NA,NA,17,TRBJ1-3,CAWSPLATDPHWNTIYF,TGTGCCTGGAGTCCTCTAGCGACGGACCCTCACTGGAACACCATATATTTT
TRBV2,NA,few,14,TRBJ2-5,CASSEGGDPETQYF,TGTGCCAGCAGTGAAGGGGGGGATCCCGAGACCCAGTACTTC
TRBV20-1,TRBD1,many,14,TRBJ1-5,CSARNGTGNQPQHF,TGCAGTGCTAGGAACGGGACAGGCAATCAGCCCCAGCATTTT
TRBV5-1,NA,many,13,TRBJ1-1,CASAAGGKTEAFF,TGCGCCAGCGCCGCCGGGGGTAAAACTGAAGCTTTCTTT
TRBV20-1,NA,once,15,TRBJ1-5,CSASSPDSYNPPQHF,TGCAGTGCTAGTTCCCCAGACAGCTATAATCCGCCCCAGCATTTT
TRBV11-2,TRBD1,many,16,TRBJ1-2,CASSPSRDRVNYGYTF,TGTGCCAGCAGCCCTTCTAGGGACAGGGTTAACTATGGCTACACCTTC
TRBV6-5,NA,NA,14,TRBJ1-4,CASSYSTESEKLFF,TGTGCCAGCAGTTACTCTACGGAGAGTGAAAAACTGTTTTTT
TRBV19,NA,NA,13,TRBJ2-5,CASSTGRRETQYF,TGTGCCAGTAGTACAGGGCGGAGAGAGACCCAGTACTTC
TRBV9,TRBD2,NA,16,TRBJ2-1,CASSVSGLAGYNEQFF,TGTGCCAGCAGCGTATCGGGACTAGCGGGTTACAATGAGCAGTTCTTC